A single sample is the source of the 25 T cell receptor beta chains below, sequenced in a study of identifying expanded T cells in peripheral blood. The assay was immunoSEQ multiplex PCR, and TCRdb's table has in-frame clones only and misses some. This table has approximately 59,000 clones, about nine tenths appearing once. The specimen sequenced was blood. The source is a person between 18 and 75 years old in good health.

This chain joins TRBV27 and TRBJ1-1; D is unclear. The CDR3 has 11 amino acids. Trimming shortened V by 7 bases and J by 8 bases, and 11 bases separated the two germline ends. The germline V gene has CDR1 MNHEY and CDR2 SMNVEV (reference sequence). The CDR3 DNA follows: TGTGCCAGCACCTTCTCCGGCGAAGCTTTCTTT. Its translation is CASTFSGEAFF.

The chain joins TRBV28 to TRBJ1-4; possibly TRBD1 for D (6 bases). V shed 2 bases and J shed 11 bases, with 12 bases lying between them. Germline CDR1 MDHEN, CDR2 SYDVKM. The CDR3 covers 13 residues. The CDR3 here is CASSLPSRGKLFF. The DNA of the CDR3 is TGTGCCAGCAGTTTACCCTCTAGGGGGAAACTGTTTTTT.

The chain employs TRBV11-2 and TRBJ2-3, with D unresolved. Germline CDR1 is SGHAT and CDR2 is FQNNGV. This CDR3 region has 13 residues. Trimming took off 5 bases at V and 2 bases at J, with 8 bases between the two ends. CDR3 DNA sequence: TGTGCCAGCAGCCCAGACCCCACAGATACGCAGTATTTT. It yields the protein CASSPDPTDTQYF. Using reference TRBV11-2 and TRBJ2-3 for the parts outside the CDR3, the full variable domain is EAGVAQSPRYKIIEKRQSVAFWCNPISGHATLYWYQQILGQGPKLLIQFQNNGVVDDSQLPKDRFSAERLKGVDSTLKIQPAKLEDSAVYLCASSPDPTDTQYFGPGTRLTVL.

The rearrangement uses TRBV27 and TRBJ1-6; 10 bases are shared with TRBD1. This CDR3 spans 15 amino acids. Germline loops: CDR1 MNHEY, CDR2 SMNVEV (reference sequence). J gave up 10 bases and V 0 bases, and 3 bases lay outside the gene matches. CDR3 coding DNA: TGTGCCAGCAGTTTATCCGGGACAGGGGACTCACCCCTCCACTTT. As protein: CASSLSGTGDSPLHF.

The chain is built from TRBV2 and TRBJ2-1; tentative D call: TRBD2 (5 bases). The CDR3 is 14 amino acids. Trimming removed 7 bases at V and 3 bases at J, with 13 bases between. Germline values: CDR1 SNHLY, CDR2 FYNNEI. The CDR3 nucleotides read TGTGCCAGCAATCGGCGGGTCGACTACAATGAGCAGTTCTTC. Its translation: CASNRRVDYNEQFF. Full variable domain (remainder filled in from reference TRBV2 and TRBJ2-1): EPEVTQTPSHQVTQMGQEVILRCVPISNHLYFYWYRQILGQKVEFLVSFYNNEISEKSEIFDDQFSVERPDGSNFTLKIRSTKLEDSAMYFCASNRRVDYNEQFFGPGTRLTVL.

The chain links TRBV11-3 to TRBJ2-1, with D possibly called TRBD1 or TRBD2 (5 bases each). CDR1 and CDR2 from the germline V gene are SGHNT and YENEEA. The CDR3 is 15 residues long. V was cut by 1 base and J by 12 bases, with 19 bases left in between. CDR3 amino acids: CASSLGGKRVGGQFF. CDR3 DNA sequence: TGTGCCAGCAGCTTAGGGGGGAAAAGGGTTGGAGGGCAGTTCTTC.

This clone showed up just once. J is TRBJ2-1 and V is TRBV7-8; 9 nucleotides align to TRBD2. This CDR3 region has 16 residues. V lost 4 bases and J lost 6; bases outside the gene matches: 10. CDR1 and CDR2 (germline): SGHVS, FQNEAQ. This CDR3 is CASSSPGLALRNEQFF. The CDR3 DNA reads as TGTGCCAGCAGCTCGCCGGGACTAGCCCTTCGCAATGAGCAGTTCTTC.

The CDR3 sequence: CASSGGRGLSDTQYF. The CDR3 nucleotides read TGTGCCAGCAGCGGGGGGAGGGGCCTCTCAGATACGCAGTATTTT. The V call is TRBV27, the J call TRBJ2-3, with 7 bases matching TRBD2. The CDR3 has 15 amino acids. CDR1 and CDR2 from the germline V gene are MNHEY and SMNVEV (reference sequence). Trimming removed 6 bases from V and 4 bases from J; junction bases left unmatched: 10.

This chain connects TRBV2 to TRBJ2-5; TRBD1 is a possible D gene (6 bases). Trimming stripped 7 bases from V and 2 bases from J, with 11 bases between. This CDR3 is 13 amino acids long. Germline CDR1 SNHLY, CDR2 FYNNEI. The CDR3 DNA follows: TGTGCCAGCAAGAAACAGGGTCAAGAGACCCAGTACTTC. Protein sequence: CASKKQGQETQYF.

The gene calls are TRBV27 and TRBJ2-7, with TRBD2 matching over 8 bases. The germline V gene has CDR1 MNHEY and CDR2 SMNVEV (reference sequence). The V segment lost 5 bases and the J segment 5 bases; nucleotides outside the gene matches: 11. The CDR3 sequence is 15 residues long. In nucleotides, the CDR3 is TGTGCCAGCAGTCCCATTGGTAGCGGGGCAAACGAGCAGTACTTC. This sequence encodes CASSPIGSGANEQYF.

The chain employs TRBV27 and TRBJ2-3; no reliable D call. Germline lookup yields CDR1 MNHEY and CDR2 SMNVEV (reference sequence). The ends were cut back, 0 bases at V and 4 bases at J, with 8 bases in the middle. The CDR3 extends over 14 amino acids. The CDR3 reads CASSLSRVADTQYF. CDR3 bases: TGTGCCAGCAGTTTATCAAGGGTTGCAGATACGCAGTATTTT.

This clone was observed a few times. The chain couples TRBV5-6 to TRBJ2-2, with D tentatively TRBD1 (5 bases). V lost 6 bases, J lost 6 bases, and 9 bases lay in between. Germline-derived CDR1 and CDR2 are SGHDT and YYEEEE. This CDR3 comprises 12 residues. Here the CDR3 reads CASTQGAGELFF. Written as DNA, the CDR3 is TGTGCCAGCACCCAGGGTGCCGGGGAGCTGTTTTTT.

CDR3 nucleotide sequence: TGTGCCAGCATCCCAACAGATACGGCCTACGAGCAGTACTTC. Translated: CASIPTDTAYEQYF. The chain has TRBV2 and TRBJ2-7, with D hard to call. CDR3 size: 14 residues. The V gene lost 7 bases and the J gene lost 2 bases, with 15 bases spanning the gap. Germline assignment: CDR1 SNHLY and CDR2 FYNNEI.

This rearrangement joins TRBV28 to TRBJ1-1, with 7 bases aligning to TRBD1. Germline loops: CDR1 MDHEN, CDR2 SYDVKM. The CDR3 is 13 residues long. The V segment lost 6 bases and the J segment 11 bases; nucleotides outside the gene matches: 12. CDR3 nucleotide sequence: TGTGCCAGCAGCTACCGGGACAGTGTTTGGGCTTTCTTT. Protein sequence: CASSYRDSVWAFF.

This sequence joins TRBV11-2 and TRBJ2-7, with D possibly being TRBD1 (6 bases). Germline loops: CDR1 SGHAT, CDR2 FQNNGV. CDR3 size: 17 residues. Trimming left V 1 base short and J 4 bases short, with 20 bases between. The CDR3 sequence: CASSLGGWGRGPYEQYF. The CDR3 DNA reads as TGTGCCAGCAGCTTAGGTGGCTGGGGCAGGGGTCCGTACGAGCAGTACTTC.

The chain recombines TRBV11-2 with TRBJ2-7; TRBD2 matches 10 bases. This CDR3 comprises 15 residues. V gave up 1 base and J gave up 2 bases; unmatched junction bases: 2. Germline CDR1 is SGHAT and CDR2 is FQNNGV. CDR3 in amino acids: CASSLVAGGTYEQYF. The CDR3 nucleotides are TGTGCCAGCAGCTTAGTAGCGGGAGGTACCTACGAGCAGTACTTC.

V is TRBV5-1 and J is TRBJ2-3, with D possibly being TRBD2 (7 bases). Per germline, CDR1 SGHRS and CDR2 YFSETQ. The V end lost 4 bases, the J end lost 6 bases, and 24 bases lay between the germline ends. The CDR3 totals 17 residues. In nucleotides, the CDR3 is TGCGCCAGCAGCAGCCGCCTGACCCAGGGGAGGGAGGATACGCAGTATTTT. Protein product: CASSSRLTQGREDTQYF.

The gene calls are TRBV18 and TRBJ1-1, with 9 bases that match TRBD1. Germline V gene lookup returns CDR1 KGHSH and CDR2 LQKENI. The CDR3 has 17 residues. The V segment lost 4 bases and the J segment 0 bases; nucleotides outside the gene matches: 9. The CDR3, as DNA: TGTGCCAGCTCACTTCGCCGGGACAGGGTCATGAACACTGAAGCTTTCTTT. Residues: CASSLRRDRVMNTEAFF.

In nucleotides, the CDR3 is TGCAGCGTTGGGGGAGAATCTGGAAACACCATATATTTT. Its protein is CSVGGESGNTIYF. This chain links TRBV29-1 with TRBJ1-3; D is uncertain. CDR1 is SQVTM and CDR2 is ANQGSEA in the germline V gene. The CDR3 length is 13 residues. V shed 4 bases and J shed 1 base, with 8 bases lying between them.

The V gene is TRBV10-1, the J gene TRBJ2-5, with D unclear. V was cut by 8 bases and J by 7 bases, with 14 bases left in between. The V gene's germline CDR1 is WNHNN and CDR2 SYGVQD (reference sequence). There are 12 residues in the CDR3. CDR3 DNA sequence: TGCGCCAGCTCGGACGGAGCTCGGACCCAGTACTTC. It yields the protein CASSDGARTQYF.

The chain has TRBV5-6 and TRBJ2-7; D is possibly TRBD1 (5 bases). Germline assignment: CDR1 SGHDT and CDR2 YYEEEE. Trimming removed 4 bases at V and 3 bases at J, with 8 bases between. This CDR3 comprises 12 residues. Here the CDR3 DNA reads TGTGCCAGCAGCCGACAGTTCTACGAGCAGTACTTC. This encodes CASSRQFYEQYF.

The V call is TRBV6-5, the J call TRBJ1-2, with a tentative D call TRBD1 (5 bases). V gave up 5 bases and J gave up 10 bases, with 14 bases separating them. The CDR3 is 12 residues long. Germline loops: CDR1 MNHEY, CDR2 SVGAGI. The CDR3 region has the DNA TGTGCCAGCAGTAATGGGGCCCTAGACTACACCTTC. As protein: CASSNGALDYTF.

Written as DNA, the CDR3 is TGTGCCAGCAGCGTAGGTCCCCAGAGCTCCTACAATGAGCAGTTCTTC. It translates to CASSVGPQSSYNEQFF. The V gene is TRBV9, the J gene TRBJ2-1; D gene ambiguous. The V gene lost 0 bases and the J gene lost 0 bases, with 10 bases spanning the gap. The CDR3 spans 16 residues. CDR1 is SGDLS, CDR2 YYNGEE, per germline.

This clone has a single count. This chain joins TRBV27 and TRBJ2-3; D is perhaps TRBD1 (6 bases). Trimming took 5 bases from V and 1 from J, leaving 16 bases between them. This CDR3 has 16 amino acids. Germline CDR1 MNHEY, CDR2 SMNVEV (reference sequence). CDR3 sequence (DNA): TGTGCCAGCAGTACCCTGACAGGTTACGGCACAGATACGCAGTATTTT. Amino acids: CASSTLTGYGTDTQYF.

The chain links TRBV2 to TRBJ2-5; the D gene could be TRBD1 or TRBD2 (5 bases each). Trimming left V 7 bases short and J 7 bases short, with 13 bases between. The germline V gene has CDR1 SNHLY and CDR2 FYNNEI. The CDR3 covers 12 residues. CDR3 region: CASTGPMGTQYF. The CDR3 nucleotides read TGTGCCAGCACGGGACCTATGGGGACCCAGTACTTC. Full variable domain (outside the CDR3, taken from reference TRBV2 and TRBJ2-5): EPEVTQTPSHQVTQMGQEVILRCVPISNHLYFYWYRQILGQKVEFLVSFYNNEISEKSEIFDDQFSVERPDGSNFTLKIRSTKLEDSAMYFCASTGPMGTQYFGPGTRLLVL.